This TCR beta chain was documented in a study of Tregs in tolerant kidney transplant recipients. A remark on this clone: Its antigen remains unidentified. The CDR3 goes on 3 residues after the read ends, and that part is filled in from the germline J gene.

Clones were sequenced by immunoSEQ multiplex PCR, and TCRdb holds only the in-frame ones, with some missing. Reported are 23,000 or so clones; the ten largest clones contain over 4%. Recipients received nonmyeloablative bone marrow transplants from related graft donors, with transient mixed chimerism. CD4+CD25+CD127- Tregs, CD4+CD25- non-Tregs, CD4 and CD8 cells were sorted. Broader study findings: Biological reproducibility was not directly addressed in this study. Expanding Tregs on activated donor B cells appeared to best identify donor-specific TCRbeta clones. Validation in larger populations is needed because few patients were studied.

The CDR3 has 15 amino acids. Trimming removed 9 bases from V and 4 bases from J, with 18 bases in between. Germline CDR1 is LNHDA and CDR2 is SQIVND (reference sequence). The TCR originated in a human patient who received a combined kidney and bone marrow transplant. Some T cells may have come from the graft donor. Specimen: CD4+ T cells from blood (PBMCs), collected 6 months after the transplant. This chain uses TRBV19 with TRBJ1-4; D might be TRBD1 (6 bases). The part of the CDR3 DNA that was read is TGTGCCAGCGCGGACCAAGGGGGTTTTAATGAAAAA. It codes for CASADQGGFNEK. The whole CDR3 region reads CASADQGGFNEKLFF.